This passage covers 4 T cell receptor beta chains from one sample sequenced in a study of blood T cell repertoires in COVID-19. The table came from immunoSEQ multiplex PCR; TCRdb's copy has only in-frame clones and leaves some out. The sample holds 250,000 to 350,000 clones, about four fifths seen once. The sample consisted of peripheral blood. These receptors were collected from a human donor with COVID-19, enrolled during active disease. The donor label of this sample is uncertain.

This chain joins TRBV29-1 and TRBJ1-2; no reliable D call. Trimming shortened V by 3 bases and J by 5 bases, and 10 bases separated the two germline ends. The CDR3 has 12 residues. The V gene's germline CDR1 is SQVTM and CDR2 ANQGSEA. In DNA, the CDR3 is TGCAGCGTTGAGTATTCCGGGTATGGCTACACCTTC. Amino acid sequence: CSVEYSGYGYTF.

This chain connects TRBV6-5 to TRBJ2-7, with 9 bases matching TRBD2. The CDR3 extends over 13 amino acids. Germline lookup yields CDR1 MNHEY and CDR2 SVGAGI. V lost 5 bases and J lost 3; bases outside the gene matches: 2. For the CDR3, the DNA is TGTGCCAGCAGTCGGACTAGCGACTACGAGCAGTACTTC. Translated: CASSRTSDYEQYF.

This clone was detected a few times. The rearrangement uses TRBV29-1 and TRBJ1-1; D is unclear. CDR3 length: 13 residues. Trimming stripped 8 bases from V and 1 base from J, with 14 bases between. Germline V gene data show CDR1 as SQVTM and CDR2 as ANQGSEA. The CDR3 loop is CSLATARNTEAFF. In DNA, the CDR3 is TGCAGCCTTGCTACCGCTAGGAACACTGAAGCTTTCTTT.

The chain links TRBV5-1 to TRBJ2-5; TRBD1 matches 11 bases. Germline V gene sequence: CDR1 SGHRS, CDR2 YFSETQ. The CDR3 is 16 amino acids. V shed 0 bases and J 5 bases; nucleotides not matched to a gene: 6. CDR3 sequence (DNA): TGCGCCAGCAGCTTGGATAGAGGACAGGGGGCGGAGACCCAGTACTTC. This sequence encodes CASSLDRGQGAETQYF.